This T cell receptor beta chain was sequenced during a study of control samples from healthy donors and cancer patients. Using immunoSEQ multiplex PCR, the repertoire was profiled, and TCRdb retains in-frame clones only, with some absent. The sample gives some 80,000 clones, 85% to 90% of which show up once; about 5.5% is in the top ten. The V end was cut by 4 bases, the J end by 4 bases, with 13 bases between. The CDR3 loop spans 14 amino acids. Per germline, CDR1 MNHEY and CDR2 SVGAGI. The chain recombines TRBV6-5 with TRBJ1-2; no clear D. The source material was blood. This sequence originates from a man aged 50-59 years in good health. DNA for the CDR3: TGTGCCAGCAGTTCACGTGGGATATTCTATGGCTACACCTTC. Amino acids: CASSSRGIFYGYTF.